This passage covers 17 T cell receptor beta chains from one sample sequenced in a study of molecular identifiers for immune sequencing clone quantification. MiXCR was run by TCRdb on the PCR reads, yielding one entry per CDR3 protein. The sample carries approximately 680,000 distinct CDR3 sequences, 25% recorded once. The source material was naive CD8+ T cells from blood, with Jurkat cell RNA spiked in. Noted subset: FACS-sorted CD8+CD4-CCR7+CD45RA+ naive T cells. The source of these receptors is a human donor in good health. Some libraries in this study had Jurkat cell RNA spiked in.

This clonotype has a handful of counts. CDR3 in amino acids: CASSAGQGPNEQFF. DNA for the CDR3: TGTGCCAGCAGCGCGGGACAGGGGCCGAATGAGCAGTTCTTC. The rearrangement uses TRBV9 and TRBJ2-1; 10 bases fit TRBD1. Unmatched junction bases numbered 4, after V lost 3 bases and J lost 7 bases. This CDR3 has 14 residues. CDR1 is SGDLS and CDR2 is YYNGEE in the germline V gene.

The CDR3 DNA reads TGTGCCAGTAGACATAACTCTGGGGCCAACGTCCTGACTTTC. This sequence encodes CASRHNSGANVLTF. V and J are TRBV19 and TRBJ2-6; D is unclear. V gave up 6 bases and J gave up 0 bases, with 6 bases separating them. The CDR3 totals 14 residues. CDR1 is LNHDA, CDR2 SQIVND, per germline (reference sequence).

This clonotype has at least ten counts. V gene TRBV5-1 combines with J gene TRBJ2-3; weak D call: TRBD1 (6 bases). This CDR3 spans 14 amino acids. The V end was cut by 4 bases, the J end by 3 bases, with 12 bases between. In germline, CDR1 is SGHRS, CDR2 YFSETQ. As DNA, the CDR3 is TGCGCCAGCAGCCCGGGACATTGGACAGATACGCAGTATTTT. It encodes CASSPGHWTDTQYF.

The V call is TRBV27, the J call TRBJ2-5; D possibly corresponds to TRBD1 (6 bases). The CDR3 has 17 residues. CDR1 is MNHEY and CDR2 is SMNVEV in the germline V gene (reference sequence). V was cut by 5 bases and J by 5 bases, with 24 bases left in between. The CDR3 region is CASSPYLQGSHGETQYF. The CDR3 bases are TGTGCCAGCAGTCCTTATTTACAGGGATCCCACGGGGAGACCCAGTACTTC.

The chain couples TRBV6-2 or TRBV6-3 to TRBJ2-5; D gene uncertain. CDR3 length: 15 residues. Between the trimmed V and J ends, which lost 5 bases and 0 bases, there was a span of 13 bases. The V gene's germline CDR1 is MNHEY and CDR2 SVGEGT. The CDR3 here is CASSPLPSYQETQYF. CDR3 nucleotide sequence: TGTGCCAGCAGTCCCTTGCCGTCCTACCAAGAGACCCAGTACTTC.

This clonotype has only a few counts. The chain recombines TRBV7-9 with TRBJ2-2, with D unresolved. This CDR3 has 11 amino acids. Germline values: CDR1 SEHNR, CDR2 FQNEAQ (reference sequence). V lost 0 bases to trimming and J lost 13 bases, with 6 bases between them. This chain's CDR3 is CASSLAPMLFF. The CDR3 DNA sequence: TGTGCCAGCAGCTTAGCCCCAATGCTGTTTTTT.

The gene calls are TRBV7-2 and TRBJ2-7; D call uncertain. The CDR3 sequence is 14 residues long. Germline V gene lookup returns CDR1 SGHTA and CDR2 FQGNSA. Trimming took off 0 bases at V and 1 base at J, with 7 bases between the two ends. The CDR3: CASSLAVGSYEQYF. The CDR3 DNA follows: TGTGCCAGCAGCTTAGCGGTCGGTTCCTACGAGCAGTACTTC.

This clonotype occurred a few times. The rearrangement uses TRBV2 and TRBJ2-5, with TRBD2 matching 9 bases. J gave up 2 bases and V 3 bases, and 13 bases lay outside the gene matches. There are 18 residues in the CDR3. Germline V gives CDR1 SNHLY, CDR2 FYNNEI. The CDR3 DNA reads TGTGCCAGCAGTGAGAAGGTCGTGGCTAGCGGGGCGCAAGAGACCCAGTACTTC. Amino acid sequence: CASSEKVVASGAQETQYF.

The rearrangement links TRBV5-6 to TRBJ2-1; D unresolved. The V gene's germline CDR1 is SGHDT and CDR2 YYEEEE. V lost 0 bases to trimming and J lost 0 bases, with 16 bases between them. The CDR3 extends over 18 amino acids. The CDR3 loop reads CASSLGHLGKSSYNEQFF. The CDR3 bases are TGTGCCAGCAGCTTGGGACACCTCGGCAAAAGCTCCTACAATGAGCAGTTCTTC.

This clonotype was counted at least ten times. The chain combines TRBV7-9 with TRBJ1-1; D is uncertain. V shed 3 bases and J shed 7 bases, with 3 bases lying between them. This CDR3 comprises 10 residues. Germline V gene sequence: CDR1 SEHNR, CDR2 FQNEAQ (reference sequence). In nucleotides, the CDR3 is TGTGCCAGCAGCTTGGTTGAAGCTTTCTTT. It specifies CASSLVEAFF.

Remarks on this clonotype: A much larger clone is a single base away; this may be a read error. The gene calls are TRBV7-9 and TRBJ1-4, with no clear D. The CDR3 is 13 residues long. Germline CDR1 SEHNR, CDR2 FQNEAQ (reference sequence). As DNA, the CDR3 is TGTGCCAGCAGCCCCGACGCCGGAGAAAAACTGGTTTTT. This translates into CASSPDAGEKLVF.

This clonotype was seen at least ten times. This chain's CDR3 is CASSDYRGYKQETQYF. The DNA for the CDR3 is TGTGCCAGCAGCGACTACAGGGGCTATAAACAAGAGACCCAGTACTTC. The V and J genes are TRBV6-2 or TRBV6-3 and TRBJ2-5, with 7 nucleotides matching TRBD1. This CDR3 is built from 16 residues. V trimming: 6 bases; J trimming: 2 bases; junction bases outside the gene matches: 12. CDR1 MNHEY and CDR2 SVGEGT come from the germline V gene.

In its sample, this clonotype was seen many times. The chain carries TRBV6-5 and TRBJ1-6, with D hard to call. CDR1 and CDR2 from the germline V gene are MNHEY and SVGAGI. CDR3 length: 13 amino acids. Trimming shortened V by 2 bases and J by 12 bases, and 11 bases separated the two germline ends. The CDR3 DNA is TGTGCCAGCAGTTACACCCCAGCCGGACCCCTCCACTTT. Its translation: CASSYTPAGPLHF.

This clonotype has ten or more counts. The chain uses TRBV5-1 and TRBJ2-3; D ambiguous. CDR1 and CDR2 from the germline V gene are SGHRS and YFSETQ. With 6 bases removed from V and 8 bases from J, the gap between germline ends came to 13 bases. The CDR3 consists of 12 residues. This CDR3 is CASIGIGGTQYF. DNA for the CDR3: TGCGCCAGCATAGGGATCGGCGGTACGCAGTATTTT. Variable domain in full (rest from reference TRBV5-1 and TRBJ2-3): KAGVTQTPRYLIKTRGQQVTLSCSPISGHRSVSWYQQTPGQGLQFLFEYFSETQRNKGNFPGRFSGRQFSNSRSEMNVSTLELGDSALYLCASIGIGGTQYFGPGTRLTVL.

Many counts were recorded for this clonotype. The V and J genes are TRBV4-2 and TRBJ2-2; 7 nucleotides align to TRBD2. V lost 1 base, J lost 5 bases, and 4 bases stayed unmatched. Germline V gene lookup returns CDR1 LGHNA and CDR2 YNFKEQ. The CDR3 consists of 15 residues. The CDR3 region is CASSQGEGLTGELFF. CDR3 bases: TGTGCCAGCAGCCAAGGGGAGGGATTGACCGGGGAGCTGTTTTTT.

About this clonotype itself: No conserved phenylalanine or tryptophan is present at the end of the CDR3, so a read error is the likely explanation. This chain links TRBV19 with TRBJ2-7; 8 bases line up with TRBD2. The V segment lost 7 bases and the J segment 2 bases; nucleotides outside the gene matches: 10. The CDR3 covers 15 residues. In germline, CDR1 is LNHDA, CDR2 SQIVND (reference sequence). Here the CDR3 reads CASTPAGGGTYEQYS. In nucleotides, the CDR3 is TGTGCCAGTACTCCGGCGGGGGGCGGCACCTACGAGCAGTACTCC.

As to this clonotype: A much larger clone sits a single nucleotide away, making a read error possible. J is TRBJ2-2 and V is TRBV3-1; 7 bases line up with TRBD1. The CDR3 runs to 17 residues. Germline-derived CDR1 and CDR2 are LGHDT and YNNKEL (reference sequence). CDR3 sequence (DNA): TGTGCCTGCAGCCCCAGCCTTTGGGCAGGGGGCACCGGGGAGCTGTTTTTT. Its translation is CACSPSLWAGGTGELFF.